This T cell receptor beta chain came from a study of T cell responses to AZD1222 COVID-19 vaccine (dated by TCRdb to the early 2020s). Study-level background: AZD1222 recipients with second doses at about 4 weeks or about 12 weeks were pooled, because spike-specific TCR depth and breadth did not differ between schedules. A total of about 250 trial participants underwent TCR sequencing, of whom under 220 had received two doses of AZD1222 and 26 had received two doses of the MenACWY control vaccine. Trial participants were enrolled into age subgroups of 18-55, 56-69 and 70-plus years, which contained roughly 140, 27 and 60 TCR-sequenced participants, respectively.

Results and caveats for the whole study, not just this receptor: The 56-69-year group was small, and its depth increase did not reach significance, likely because of low power. Reportedly, close to half of the unique spike-specific TCRs recognized epitopes lying outside the regions that are mutated in the B.1.351 and B.1.1.7 variants. Participants were mostly white British, with more females than males. The authors suggested clonal diversity may have been underestimated. Vaccine-associated CD4 TCRs spanned the whole spike protein, with dominant responses in regions 160-218 and 743-854. Conclusions about previously exposed vaccinees are limited because only five to seven AZD1222 recipients were SARS-CoV-2 seropositive at baseline. Because no day 14 peak-response samples were available, the repertoires could be characterized only after the peak T cell response. A significant rise in spike-specific TCR breadth and depth was observed after two AZD1222 doses relative to day 0 and relative to MenACWY recipients.

Concerning this clone itself: What antigen it recognizes has not been identified. No much larger clonotype is one base removed from it; base qualities were not supplied.

Trimming costs V 6 bases and J 7 bases, and their ends lie 16 bases apart. Per the germline V gene, MNHEY is the CDR1 and SVGAGI is the CDR2. The CDR3 goes from the cysteine to the phenylalanine over 13 residues. Only CDR3 DNA remains: 39 bases, in frame from the first base. The time point label corresponds to: baseline before first vaccination. The vaccinee samples were drawn from two UK trials, COV001 and COV002, one of which was a single-blind randomized controlled phase 2/3 trial testing AZD1222 (ChAdOx1 nCoV-19) in healthy adults. For TCRbeta chain sequencing, PBMC samples were collected from trial participants at day 0 and at day 28 after the second dose. The CDR3 regions of human TCRbeta chains were analyzed by immunosequencing. In the paper's pipeline: Repertoire TCRs were checked for matches against a reference library of SARS-CoV-2-specific TCRs that had been generated using the MIRA antigen-specificity platform. Breadth was defined as the fraction of unique TCRs that were SARS-CoV-2-associated, and depth was defined as the fraction of total T cells that were SARS-CoV-2-associated. Each spike-specific TCR was assigned to its reactive spike region and to a CD4 or CD8 class using the MIRA data. Log10-transformed breadth and depth values were compared by one-way ANOVA with Sidak's multiple comparisons tests. Drawn from immuneACCESS, this table holds only the in-frame rearrangements with V and J called that TCRdb kept. Clones are partly lost; checked studies trace under half to an unresolved V gene and leave the rest unexplained. The DNA gave D and trimming, while V, J and clone size come from that table. A total of roughly 100,000 clones appear in this sample, about 88% of them only once. Together, the top ten hold about 9.7% of the sample.

The source was peripheral blood, collected on day 0 of AZD1222 vaccination. This receptor was identified in an adult in good health. The chain couples TRBV6-5 to TRBJ2-7; TRBD1 is a possible D gene, resting on 6 matching bases. The CDR3 amino acid sequence is: CASSSQGTFEQYF. The nucleotide sequence reads TGTGCCAGCAGCTCCCAGGGGACCTTTGAGCAGTACTTC.